This T cell receptor beta chain is drawn from a study of radiotherapy plus CTLA-4 blockade in lung cancer (dated by TCRdb to 2016 to 2019). Study-wide context: Objective responses were observed in around 20% of enrolled patients, and disease control was achieved in 30% to 40%. Overall study outcomes, separate from this receptor: Early dynamic changes in blood T cell clones, together with increased serum interferon-beta after radiation, were reported as the strongest predictors of response. TCR clones derived from tumors expanded in peripheral blood after treatment with radiotherapy and ipilimumab.

Receptors were amplified or captured by the immunoSEQ multiplex PCR assay. In TCRdb, the immuneACCESS table is reduced to in-frame sequences with V and J assigned. These tables do not hold every clone; where another copy was compared, an unresolved V gene accounts for under half, and the others remain unexplained. The sample table holds tens of thousands of clones, of which around 87% were seen once. Of the sample, 0.87% falls within the top ten clones. The study evaluated CTLA-4 blockade (ipilimumab) given together with focal radiation therapy in patients who had chemo-refractory metastatic non-small-cell lung cancer. In the case of this clone: Its specific antigen is unknown. The sample holds no much larger clone one base away, and base qualities are not on file.

Via the germline V gene, CDR1 is MDHEN and CDR2 SYDVKM. From the cysteine up to the phenylalanine, the CDR3 has a length of 17 residues. The sequence is cut down to CDR3 DNA, 51 bases in frame from base 1. V is trimmed back by 6 bases and J by 6 bases, and the junction contains 20 bases that no gene match accounts for. The V gene is TRBV28 and the J gene is TRBJ2-7, with TRBD2 matching 7 junction bases. Material: peripheral blood, obtained from a patient treated with radiotherapy plus ipilimumab. The clonotype comes from a human donor with non-small cell lung cancer who had stable disease on radiotherapy plus ipilimumab. The CDR3 region: CASSTLPSTSWWSEQYF. The nucleotide sequence reads TGTGCCAGCAGCACGCTTCCATCGACTAGCTGGTGGTCCGAGCAGTACTTC.